This T cell receptor beta chain comes out of a study of blood T cells in healthy people across ages. J gave up 2 bases and V 5 bases, and 4 bases lay outside the gene matches. CDR3 length: 15 amino acids. Germline V gene data show CDR1 as MNHEY and CDR2 as SVGEGT. The second PCR ran roughly 7 to 11 cycles with a sample-barcoded 5' primer and J-beta primers. TCRdb redid the calling of the 5' RACE reads with MiXCR, one entry per CDR3 protein. The repertoire includes fewer than 800,000 distinct CDR3 sequences, approximately 21% of them detected once, and under 4% sits in the top ten. J is TRBJ2-4 and V is TRBV6-2 or TRBV6-3; TRBD1 matches at 9 bases. Sequenced material: blood. This receptor was taken from a man in his 70s in good health. For the CDR3, the DNA is TGTGCCAGCAGTCTGACAGGGGGGTCCAAAAACATTCAGTACTTC. It yields the protein CASSLTGGSKNIQYF.